These T cell receptor beta chains were read from a single sample in a study of blood T cells in healthy people across ages. Each CDR3 protein gets one entry after TCRdb re-called the 5' RACE reads with MiXCR. The sample shows roughly 1.5 million distinct CDR3 sequences, approximately 42% of them seen only once. Sequencing was carried out using blood. The origin of the receptors is a woman under 30 in good health. Each CDR3 is given with its conserved first and last residue. The D gene is left open where the match is weak. Only some rows state a clone size, as once, few, many or a class for expanded clones.

D gene,J gene,V gene,CDR3 length,clone size,CDR3 DNA,CDR3 protein
NA,TRBJ1-3,TRBV12-3/TRBV12-4,14,once,TGTGCCAGCAGTTTCGGGGCTTCTGGAAACACCATATATTTT,CASSFGASGNTIYF
NA,TRBJ2-1,TRBV7-9,17,NA,TGTGCCAGCAGCCCCATATGGTGGAGGCAAAGGGGGTATGAGCAGTTCTTC,CASSPIWWRQRGYEQFF
TRBD1,TRBJ2-5,TRBV20-1,14,NA,TGCAGTGCAGCATCTTCAGGGGGCCGGGAGACCCAGTACTTC,CSAASSGGRETQYF
NA,TRBJ2-1,TRBV4-2,14,NA,TGTGCCAGCAGCCCACTGGGACCGCGCAATGAGCAGTTCTTC,CASSPLGPRNEQFF
TRBD2,TRBJ2-3,TRBV11-2,16,NA,TGTGCCAGCAGCTCTGGACTAGCGGGGCAGGGAGATACGCAGTATTTT,CASSSGLAGQGDTQYF
NA,TRBJ2-2,TRBV6-5,18,NA,TGTGCCAGCAGTTACTCTCCCAGCGCCAGAGCGAACACCGGGGAGCTGTTTTTT,CASSYSPSARANTGELFF
NA,TRBJ2-1,TRBV4-3,17,NA,TGCGCCAGCAGCCAGGACTACCCTTTCGGGTCCTACAATGAGCAGTTCTTC,CASSQDYPFGSYNEQFF
NA,TRBJ1-1,TRBV28,14,NA,TGTGCCAGCACCCTGGCCAGGTCGAACACTGAAGCTTTCTTT,CASTLARSNTEAFF
TRBD2,TRBJ2-5,TRBV12-3/TRBV12-4,15,NA,TGTGCCAGCAGTCGTCGGCGGGAGAGCTCAGAGACCCAGTACTTC,CASSRRRESSETQYF
NA,TRBJ2-5,TRBV7-2,12,few,TGTGCCAGCAGCTCTGACCAAGAGACCCAGTACTTC,CASSSDQETQYF
NA,TRBJ2-5,TRBV20-1,15,NA,TGCAGTGCTAGCCACTGGTGGTCGGCTAGAGAGACCCAGTACTTC,CSASHWWSARETQYF
NA,TRBJ2-4,TRBV20-1,16,once,TGCAGTGCCCCGAGCGCGGCAGGGGCAGCCAAAAACATTCAGTACTTC,CSAPSAAGAAKNIQYF
NA,TRBJ2-1,TRBV10-3,16,many,TGTGCCATCAGTGAGTCATCAGAGGGGGTGACAATTGAGCAGTTCTTC,CAISESSEGVTIEQFF
TRBD1,TRBJ1-6,TRBV4-2,18,NA,TGTGCCAGCAGCCAGGAGGAAGTCGGGACAGCGATTAATTCACCCCTCCACTTT,CASSQEEVGTAINSPLHF
TRBD2,TRBJ2-3,TRBV19,16,NA,TGTGCCAGTAGGCGGACTAGCGGGAGGTATGCAGATACGCAGTATTTT,CASRRTSGRYADTQYF
TRBD1,TRBJ2-5,TRBV7-9,15,NA,TGTGCCAGCAGCCCACGGGACAGGGTTTTCGAGACCCAGTACTTC,CASSPRDRVFETQYF
NA,TRBJ1-6,TRBV7-3,14,few,TGTGCCAGCAGCTTAGGGACTAGTGGGTCACCCCTCCACTTT,CASSLGTSGSPLHF
TRBD1,TRBJ2-7,TRBV28,15,NA,TGTGCCAGCAGTTCGACAGGGATCATCTCCTACGAGCAGTACTTC,CASSSTGIISYEQYF
TRBD1,TRBJ2-7,TRBV5-1,15,NA,TGCGCCAGCAGTTATAGCACAGGGGCCAGCTACGAGCAGTACTTC,CASSYSTGASYEQYF
TRBD2,TRBJ2-3,TRBV15,19,NA,TGTGCCACCAGCAGAGTGTGGGGACTAGCGGCTCGCGGCACAGATACGCAGTATTTT,CATSRVWGLAARGTDTQYF
TRBD2,TRBJ2-1,TRBV27,12,NA,TGTGCCAGCAACAAACCCGGGACTAGCTCGTTCTTC,CASNKPGTSSFF
NA,TRBJ2-5,TRBV2,17,NA,TGTGCCAGCAGTGTCGGTCGGGCGGGGGCGAAACCCAATGAGCAGTACTTC,CASSVGRAGAKPNEQYF
TRBD2,TRBJ2-3,TRBV20-1,16,NA,TGCAGTGCTAGAGATCGCCTAGCGGTGACCGCCGATACGCAGTATTTT,CSARDRLAVTADTQYF
NA,TRBJ1-4,TRBV9,16,NA,TGTGCCAGCAGCGTACTTGGGAGCGCAACTAATGAAAAACTGTTTTTT,CASSVLGSATNEKLFF
NA,TRBJ2-1,TRBV18,15,NA,TGTGCCAGCTCACCCGAGGACAGGACTACGGATGAGCAGTTCTTC,CASSPEDRTTDEQFF
NA,TRBJ2-5,TRBV20-1,12,NA,TGCAGTGCTATGGGCGCCCCGCATGAGCAGTACTTC,CSAMGAPHEQYF
TRBD1,TRBJ1-5,TRBV2,15,few,TGTGCCAGCAGTTTACAGGGGAGGAGCAATCAGCCCCAGCATTTT,CASSLQGRSNQPQHF
NA,TRBJ2-7,TRBV7-8,13,NA,TGTGCCAGCAGCCTGAACTTTGCTTACGAGCAGTACTTC,CASSLNFAYEQYF
TRBD1,TRBJ2-5,TRBV10-3,15,NA,TGTGCCATCAGCAACGGACAGGCGGGCCAAGAGACCCAGTACTTC,CAISNGQAGQETQYF
TRBD1,TRBJ2-7,TRBV20-1,16,NA,TGCAGTGCTACACGACCCACAGGGGGTAGCCTCCTCGAGCAGTACTTC,CSATRPTGGSLLEQYF
TRBD1,TRBJ1-5,TRBV7-9,20,few,TGTGCCAGCAGCTTAGTTTGGGGCAGGGGGCCTCTGCAGTTGAATCAGCCCCAGCATTTT,CASSLVWGRGPLQLNQPQHF
NA,TRBJ2-5,TRBV3-1,14,NA,TGTGCCAGCAGCCAAGATGGGACGCGGCGGACCCAGTACTTC,CASSQDGTRRTQYF
NA,TRBJ2-7,TRBV21-1,13,few,TGTGCCAGCAGGGGACAGGGCTACTACGAGCAGTACTTC,CASRGQGYYEQYF
NA,TRBJ2-3,TRBV7-2,14,few,TGTGCCAGCAGCACCGGACCGTGGACAGATACGCAGTATTTT,CASSTGPWTDTQYF
NA,TRBJ2-1,TRBV12-3/TRBV12-4,15,once,TGTGCCAGCAACCCAAGGTTAGGAGGACATAATGAGCAGTTCTTC,CASNPRLGGHNEQFF
NA,TRBJ2-7,TRBV20-1,13,once,TGCAGTGCTCTGGACGGGGAACGCTACGAGCAGTACTTC,CSALDGERYEQYF
NA,TRBJ2-7,TRBV3-1,15,NA,TGTGCCAGCAGCCAAGCCGGGACGGCATCCTACGAGCAGTACTTC,CASSQAGTASYEQYF
NA,TRBJ1-2,TRBV5-5,15,NA,TGTGCCAGCAGCTGGGAATCAGTCACTAACTATGGCTACACCTTC,CASSWESVTNYGYTF
NA,TRBJ1-2,TRBV30,16,NA,TGTGCCTGGAGTCAAGAACAAACGGGACCCTTCTATGGCTACACCTTC,CAWSQEQTGPFYGYTF
NA,TRBJ2-3,TRBV7-2,13,many,TGTGCCAGCAGCTCGAGGAACACAGATACGCAGTATTTT,CASSSRNTDTQYF
NA,TRBJ1-2,TRBV27,14,NA,TGTGCCAGCAGTTTTGGTGCAGGTTACTATGGCTACACCTTC,CASSFGAGYYGYTF
NA,TRBJ2-3,TRBV20-1,16,few,TGCAGTGCTAGGGACCTCTCGCGGATTAACACAGATACGCAGTATTTT,CSARDLSRINTDTQYF
TRBD1,TRBJ2-5,TRBV4-1,17,NA,TGCGCCAGCAGCCAAGACCGCATGACAGGGGATGGGGAGACCCAGTACTTC,CASSQDRMTGDGETQYF
TRBD2,TRBJ2-2,TRBV6-2/TRBV6-3,18,NA,TGTGCCAGCAGTGACGGACTAGCGGGAGGACCGAACACCGGGGAGCTGTTTTTT,CASSDGLAGGPNTGELFF
TRBD1,TRBJ1-4,TRBV25-1,15,NA,TGTGCCACCGAGGACAGGGTCGGCACTAATGAAAAACTGTTTTTT,CATEDRVGTNEKLFF
NA,TRBJ2-1,TRBV7-2,13,once,TGTGCCAGCAGCTTAGTGAGCTCCTACGAGCAGTTCTTC,CASSLVSSYEQFF
NA,TRBJ1-5,TRBV20-1,12,NA,TGCAGTGCTCGCCTTGAGTTTCAGCCCCAGCATTTT,CSARLEFQPQHF
NA,TRBJ1-1,TRBV2,12,NA,TGTGCCATAGCAGGATTTAACACTGAAGCTTTCTTT,CAIAGFNTEAFF
NA,TRBJ2-7,TRBV12-3/TRBV12-4,12,NA,TGTGCCAGCAGTTCCCGTGACTTTGGGCAGTACTTC,CASSSRDFGQYF
NA,TRBJ2-7,TRBV12-3/TRBV12-4,12,NA,TGTGCCAGTAGCTCTCTCCCCGATACCCAGTACTTC,CASSSLPDTQYF
TRBD2,TRBJ2-3,TRBV10-3,16,few,TGTGCCATCAGTACGGGACTAGCGGGAGTTGCAGATACGCAGTATTTT,CAISTGLAGVADTQYF